The clone carrying this T cell receptor beta chain was seen once. Its antigen is still unknown. The source of the sample is a study of shared clonotypes between healthy human individuals. Whole-study context: The people who gave samples were a couple of women and a few men aged 18 to 49. The study, taken as a whole, reports: Non-shared clonotypes showed lower generation probabilities than clonotypes common to all four donors.

Generated by immunoSEQ multiplex PCR, the TCRdb table keeps only in-frame clones and is missing some. The sample has 900,000 to 1,200,000 clones, around three quarters seen once. The CDR3 loop spans 17 amino acids. Trimming cost V 4 bases and J 4 bases, with 25 bases left between them. Germline V gene sequence: CDR1 GTSNPN, CDR2 SVGIG (reference sequence). The source of this sequence is a young man in good health. Some clones in this sample may be carry-over from other donors' samples. This chain uses TRBV30 with TRBJ1-1; D perhaps matches TRBD1 (5 bases). Sequenced input: memory CD4+ T cells from PBMCs. Documented subset: CD45RA-negative fraction. This CDR3 is CAWTEKVFRQGGTEAFF. Here the CDR3 DNA reads TGTGCCTGGACCGAGAAGGTGTTTCGGCAGGGAGGCACTGAAGCTTTCTTT. Supplemented by reference TRBV30 and TRBJ1-1, the full variable domain reads SQTIHQWPATLVQPVGSPLSLECTVEGTSNPNLYWYRQAAGRGLQLLFYSVGIGQISSEVPQNLSASRPQDRQFILSSKKLLLSDSGFYLCAWTEKVFRQGGTEAFFGQGTRLTVV.